This entry features one T cell receptor beta chain sequence. The data stem from a study of cytomegalovirus exposure and HLA in healthy donors. Primers: 60 Vbeta forward and 13 Jbeta reverse. The protocol was immunoSEQ multiplex PCR, while the TCRdb copy is restricted to in-frame clones and leaves out a portion. The sample table sets out 150,000 to 200,000 clones. Sequencing was done on a sample of PBMCs. The receptor's source is a young man in good health and CMV-seronegative.

This chain's CDR3 is CASSYSEGNTEAFF. CDR3 DNA sequence: TGTGCCAGCAGTTACTCCGAGGGGAACACTGAAGCTTTCTTT. The chain employs TRBV6-6 and TRBJ1-1, with D unresolved. Germline V gene data show CDR1 as MNHNY and CDR2 as SVGAGI (reference sequence). Trimming stripped 0 bases from V and 1 base from J, with 6 bases between. This CDR3 contains 14 residues.